Following are 25 T cell receptor beta chains from one sample sequenced in a study of T-cell memory formation after mild COVID-19. Via MiXCR, TCRdb re-called the 5' RACE reads, giving one row per CDR3 protein. The data hold roughly 510,000 distinct CDR3 sequences, with around 16% observed a single time. The sequencing input was PBMCs or a T cell subset sorted from them (not recorded which). All receptors come from an adult woman who had mild COVID-19 (a few samples of this study predate the infection). Cell type and time point are not known.

This clonotype has a count of ten or more. V usage is TRBV4-2 and J usage is TRBJ1-2; TRBD1 is a possible D gene (5 bases). The CDR3 loop spans 13 amino acids. V gave up 3 bases and J gave up 8 bases, with 13 bases separating them. The germline gives CDR1 LGHNA, CDR2 YNFKEQ. The CDR3 nucleotides are TGTGCCAGCAGCCAGGCCGGGGGAAACGGCTACACCTTC. It specifies CASSQAGGNGYTF.

There are a few counts of this clonotype. This rearrangement joins TRBV9 to TRBJ2-1, with TRBD1 matching 8 bases. There are 15 residues in the CDR3. V was pared by 0 bases and J by 7 bases, with 6 bases of the junction left unmatched. CDR1 is SGDLS, CDR2 YYNGEE, per germline. The CDR3 protein is CASSVATGVGNEQFF. The CDR3 nucleotides are TGTGCCAGCAGCGTAGCGACAGGGGTAGGGAATGAGCAGTTCTTC.

The J gene is TRBJ1-4, the V gene TRBV4-1; D is possibly TRBD1 (5 bases). Germline lookup yields CDR1 MGHRA and CDR2 YSYEKL. Trimming left V 3 bases short and J 3 bases short, with 14 bases between. The CDR3 sequence is 16 residues long. The CDR3 sequence is CASSQILGEANEKLFF. The CDR3 coding sequence is TGCGCCAGCAGCCAGATATTAGGGGAGGCTAATGAAAAACTGTTTTTT.

The chain recombines TRBV9 with TRBJ2-7; D is undetermined. V was clipped by 10 bases and J by 1 base, with 9 bases between them. The CDR3 sequence is 11 residues long. Germline V gene sequence: CDR1 SGDLS, CDR2 YYNGEE. The CDR3 DNA reads TGTGCCGTCCCTCGTTCCTACGAGCAGTACTTC. Its protein product is CAVPRSYEQYF.

The V and J genes are TRBV7-6 and TRBJ2-6, with D possibly matching TRBD1 (5 bases). Trimming stripped 5 bases from V and 0 bases from J, with 11 bases between. The CDR3 loop spans 16 amino acids. Germline V gene lookup returns CDR1 SGHVS and CDR2 FNYEAQ. The CDR3 reads CASSATTVSGANVLTF. The DNA for the CDR3 is TGTGCCAGCAGCGCGACGACAGTCTCTGGGGCCAACGTCCTGACTTTC.

This chain joins TRBV27 and TRBJ1-1, with a weak D call TRBD1 (5 bases). Germline CDR1 reads MNHEY; CDR2 reads SMNVEV (reference sequence). V lost 1 base to trimming and J lost 5 bases, with 17 bases between them. This CDR3 is 16 amino acids long. The CDR3 here is CASSLLQGRKGTEAFF. DNA for the CDR3: TGTGCCAGCAGTTTATTGCAGGGCAGGAAGGGGACTGAAGCTTTCTTT.

CDR3: CASSDHGNLGEKLFF. DNA for the CDR3: TGTGCCAGCAGCGACCACGGGAACCTGGGGGAAAAACTGTTTTTT. The V gene is TRBV9, the J gene TRBJ1-4; D unresolved. The CDR3 has 15 amino acids. V was clipped by 3 bases and J by 8 bases, with 17 bases between them. From germline, CDR1 is SGDLS and CDR2 YYNGEE.

The chain links TRBV29-1 to TRBJ1-1; 11 bases line up with TRBD1. The trim removed 2 bases at V and 4 bases at J, leaving 9 bases unmatched. Germline CDR1 SQVTM, CDR2 ANQGSEA. The CDR3 has 16 amino acids. CDR3 loop: CSVETPRTGGLTEAFF. In DNA, the CDR3 is TGCAGCGTTGAAACCCCTCGGACAGGGGGCCTCACTGAAGCTTTCTTT.

This clonotype was seen a few times. V and J are TRBV5-1 and TRBJ1-4; D is perhaps TRBD1 (6 bases). Trimming took off 4 bases at V and 4 bases at J, with 17 bases between the two ends. The length of the CDR3 is 16 residues. Germline lookup yields CDR1 SGHRS and CDR2 YFSETQ. The CDR3 loop reads CASSLVGQIFNEKLFF. Written as DNA, the CDR3 is TGCGCCAGCAGCCTGGTAGGACAGATCTTTAATGAAAAACTGTTTTTT.

V gene TRBV7-2 combines with J gene TRBJ2-5; 11 nucleotides align to TRBD2. V shed 5 bases, J shed 0 bases, and the junction held 5 bases outside the gene matches. The CDR3 is 16 amino acids. Germline V gives CDR1 SGHTA, CDR2 FQGNSA. CDR3 in DNA: TGTGCCAGCAGCCCAAGGACTAGCGGGTACCAAGAGACCCAGTACTTC. Translated, it gives CASSPRTSGYQETQYF.

V is TRBV5-1 and J is TRBJ1-2; D gene ambiguous. Germline V gene sequence: CDR1 SGHRS, CDR2 YFSETQ. Trimming shortened V by 2 bases and J by 0 bases, and 8 bases separated the two germline ends. The CDR3 loop spans 14 amino acids. The CDR3 nucleotides are TGCGCCAGCAGCTTCGGGGAGTCTAACTATGGCTACACCTTC. This sequence encodes CASSFGESNYGYTF.

The gene calls are TRBV10-3 and TRBJ2-3, with TRBD2 as a possible D gene (6 bases). CDR1 ENHRY and CDR2 SYGVKD come from the germline V gene. The V gene lost 10 bases and the J gene lost 4 bases, with 18 bases spanning the gap. The CDR3 is 14 amino acids. The CDR3 bases are TGTGCCACGTCCCTGGAGGGGCGCGCAGATACGCAGTATTTT. It yields the protein CATSLEGRADTQYF.

The V call is TRBV27, the J call TRBJ2-5, with D possibly TRBD2 on 6 matching bases. The V gene's germline CDR1 is MNHEY and CDR2 SMNVEV (reference sequence). The length of the CDR3 is 15 residues. V was shortened by 1 base and J by 4 bases, with 13 bases between the two germline ends. The CDR3 DNA is TGTGCCAGCAGTTTATTCGGGGGTAGGGGAGAGACCCAGTACTTC. This encodes CASSLFGGRGETQYF.

This rearrangement joins TRBV29-1 to TRBJ2-3; D remains ambiguous. The V gene lost 4 bases and the J gene lost 2 bases, with 7 bases spanning the gap. The CDR3 has 12 amino acids. CDR1 and CDR2 from the germline V gene are SQVTM and ANQGSEA. CDR3 protein: CSVAQNTDTQYF. In DNA form, the CDR3 reads TGCAGCGTTGCACAGAACACAGATACGCAGTATTTT.

This clonotype has a handful of counts. The chain couples TRBV3-1 to TRBJ1-1; D unresolved. CDR1 and CDR2 (germline): LGHDT, YNNKEL (reference sequence). The CDR3 sequence is 15 residues long. V lost 3 bases, J lost 0 bases, and 11 bases lay in between. The CDR3 coding sequence is TGTGCCAGCAGCCACATGCGCACATTGAACACTGAAGCTTTCTTT. This codes for CASSHMRTLNTEAFF.

The chain carries TRBV5-4 and TRBJ1-1, with D uncertain. The germline V and J ends were trimmed by 0 bases and 1 base, with 13 bases remaining between them. This CDR3 is built from 16 residues. CDR1 is SGHNT, CDR2 YYREEE, per germline (reference sequence). The CDR3 reads CASSLALLTTNTEAFF. Here the CDR3 DNA reads TGTGCCAGCAGCTTGGCACTCTTGACTACGAACACTGAAGCTTTCTTT.

The CDR3 region has the DNA TGTGCCAGCAGCTTACCGCGGACAGGATCCTACGAGCAGTACTTC. This translates into CASSLPRTGSYEQYF. The J gene is TRBJ2-7, the V gene TRBV11-2, with 7 bases aligning to TRBD1. The CDR3 sequence is 15 residues long. The ends lost 2 bases at V and 1 base at J; junction bases unmatched: 5. Germline CDR1 SGHAT, CDR2 FQNNGV.

The sample holds many counts of this clonotype. A junction end diverges from the germline sequence, so it may reflect a read error. The V call is TRBV7-7, the J call TRBJ1-1; D is unresolved. This CDR3 is built from 13 residues. Germline V gene lookup returns CDR1 SSHAT and CDR2 FNYEAQ (reference sequence). CDR3 bases: TGTGCCAGCAGTTTAGACGTGAACACTGAAGCTTTCTTT. Translated: CASSLDVNTEAFF.

This clonotype was seen only a few times. The chain joins TRBV11-2 to TRBJ2-1; D possibly matches TRBD1 or TRBD2 (5 bases each). The ends were cut back, 5 bases at V and 1 base at J, with 18 bases in the middle. This CDR3 region has 17 residues. Germline V CDR1 and CDR2: SGHAT, FQNNGV. CDR3 bases: TGTGCCAGCAGCACCCGGGACCGTCAGCGATCCTACAATGAGCAGTTCTTC. The encoded protein is CASSTRDRQRSYNEQFF.

The rearrangement uses TRBV7-3 and TRBJ1-1; D perhaps matches TRBD1 (5 bases). The CDR3 runs to 13 residues. From germline, CDR1 is SGHTA and CDR2 FQGTGA. V lost 3 bases and J lost 7, with 12 bases in between. CDR3 region: CASSFLATDEAFF. The CDR3 DNA reads as TGTGCCAGCAGCTTTTTGGCGACAGATGAAGCTTTCTTT.

The sample holds a few counts of this clonotype. The chain combines TRBV7-9 with TRBJ2-3, with 9 bases matching TRBD2. With V trimmed by 1 base and J by 0 bases, 8 bases remained unmatched. The V gene's germline CDR1 is SEHNR and CDR2 FQNEAQ (reference sequence). There are 18 residues in the CDR3. As DNA, the CDR3 is TGTGCCAGCAGCTTAGTCCGGCTAGCGGGACCTAGCACAGATACGCAGTATTTT. Translated: CASSLVRLAGPSTDTQYF.

Here the CDR3 DNA reads TGTGCCAGCAGTCAACCCCTAGCGGAATCCTACGAGCAGTACTTC. It is translated as CASSQPLAESYEQYF. This chain uses TRBV6-2 or TRBV6-3 with TRBJ2-7, with TRBD2 identical over 7 bases. The CDR3 sequence is 15 residues long. The V gene end was trimmed by 5 bases and the J gene end by 1 base; junction bases not matched to a gene: 8. Germline V gene data show CDR1 as MNHEY and CDR2 as SVGEGT.

This clonotype was seen a handful of times. The chain links TRBV6-1 to TRBJ1-6; D ambiguous. Trimming removed 8 bases from V and 0 bases from J, with 8 bases in between. The CDR3 extends over 14 amino acids. Germline CDR1 is MNHNS and CDR2 is SASEGT. CDR3 in amino acids: CASGSRSYNSPLHF. The CDR3 DNA is TGTGCCAGCGGGAGTCGCTCCTATAATTCACCCCTCCACTTT.

This chain joins TRBV7-9 and TRBJ2-1; no definite D call. Trimming removed 1 base from V and 9 bases from J, with 7 bases in between. CDR3 length equals 12 residues. Germline CDR1 and CDR2: SEHNR and FQNEAQ (reference sequence). CDR3 sequence reads: CASSLEYPEQFF. CDR3 nucleotide sequence: TGTGCCAGCAGCTTAGAGTATCCTGAGCAGTTCTTC.

A few counts support this clonotype. This chain links TRBV18 with TRBJ1-1; D not certain. The CDR3 totals 14 residues. CDR1 and CDR2 from the germline V gene are KGHSH and LQKENI. V lost 4 bases to trimming and J lost 7 bases, with 16 bases between them. The CDR3 reads CASSQLIDGNEAFF. The CDR3 DNA is TGTGCCAGCTCACAGTTGATAGACGGAAATGAAGCTTTCTTT.